Included here is one TCR beta chain sequence, with context. The target antigen is unknown. The sample belongs to a study of lymphopenia after photon versus proton radiotherapy. Study-level results: Oligoclonal CD8+ Temra expansion after nadir drove photon patients' diversity drop. In patients who died, overall survival fell as post-nadir TCR diversity dropped more. Better survival with proton therapy was suggested as possible, not demonstrated. Under photons, naive T cells and diversity fell while effector/memory populations rose.

CDR1 is SGHNT and CDR2 is YYREEE in the germline V gene (reference sequence). V lost 0 bases to trimming and J lost 2 bases, with 5 bases between them. The CDR3 sequence is 13 residues long. Assay used: immunoSEQ multiplex PCR; TCRdb lists only in-frame clones, some missing. The table shows tens of thousands of clones, with approximately 86% occurring only once. The chain recombines TRBV5-4 with TRBJ2-5; D not resolved. This sequence was found in a man older than 75 with esophageal cancer. This specimen consisted of peripheral blood, obtained from a patient treated with proton-based radiotherapy. This CDR3 reads CASSLEQQETQYF. Written as DNA, the CDR3 is TGTGCCAGCAGCTTGGAACAGCAAGAGACCCAGTACTTC.